Listed below are T cell receptor beta chains from one sample, sequenced in a study of vaccination and CD4 T cells after COVID-19. These receptors lack a known antigen. TCRdb reprocessed the PCR reads via MiXCR and lists one record per CDR3 protein. The sample contains about 20,000 distinct CDR3 sequences, approximately 50% of which appear only once. The sample comprised CD4+ T cells from blood, cultured in vitro. The receptors shown here come from a human donor who had recovered from COVID-19. The CDR3 runs from the conserved cysteine through the conserved F or W. Each record gives: clone size, D gene, V gene, J gene, CDR3 DNA, CDR3 protein. The D gene is left open where the match is weak. Size tells how often a clone was seen (once, few, many) or the class of an expanded clone, and some rows leave it out.

clone size: once; D gene: TRBD2; V gene: TRBV11-1; J gene: TRBJ2-3; CDR3 DNA: TGTGCCAGCAGCTTTAGCGGGAGTGGCACAGATACGCAGTATTTT; CDR3 protein: CASSFSGSGTDTQYF
clone size: .; D gene: .; V gene: TRBV18; J gene: TRBJ1-5; CDR3 DNA: TGTGCCAGCTCACCACGAGGTACCGGGACCGGGGCCAATCAGCCCCAGCATTTT; CDR3 protein: CASSPRGTGTGANQPQHF
clone size: once; D gene: .; V gene: TRBV12-3/TRBV12-4; J gene: TRBJ2-3; CDR3 DNA: TGTGCCAGCTCCGAAGGGCTAGCTAGCACAGATACGCAGTATTTT; CDR3 protein: CASSEGLASTDTQYF
clone size: .; D gene: .; V gene: TRBV4-2; J gene: TRBJ2-5; CDR3 DNA: TGTGCCAGCAGCCAAGATCTGAGCGGGCAAGAGACCCAGTACTTC; CDR3 protein: CASSQDLSGQETQYF
clone size: .; D gene: .; V gene: TRBV6-1; J gene: TRBJ2-5; CDR3 DNA: TGTGCCAGCAGCCCCTCCCGGCAGGGGACGACCCAGTACTTC; CDR3 protein: CASSPSRQGTTQYF
clone size: .; D gene: .; V gene: TRBV19; J gene: TRBJ2-5; CDR3 DNA: TGTGCCAGTAGTATAGTCGAGAGGGAGACCCAGTACTTC; CDR3 protein: CASSIVERETQYF
clone size: .; D gene: TRBD2; V gene: TRBV25-1; J gene: TRBJ2-1; CDR3 DNA: TGTGCCAGCAGTGAAATCCCCCCCCAACTAGCGGGAGAATACAATGAGCAGTTCTTC; CDR3 protein: CASSEIPPQLAGEYNEQFF
clone size: .; D gene: .; V gene: TRBV28; J gene: TRBJ1-5; CDR3 DNA: TGTGCCAGCACCGCCGGACAGTACAATCAGCCCCAGCATTTT; CDR3 protein: CASTAGQYNQPQHF
clone size: once; D gene: .; V gene: TRBV6-1; J gene: TRBJ2-5; CDR3 DNA: TGTACCAGCAGTGAAACTCGGCAGGTTAGAATCGGTGAGACCCAGTACTTC; CDR3 protein: CTSSETRQVRIGETQYF
clone size: .; D gene: .; V gene: TRBV7-3; J gene: TRBJ2-3; CDR3 DNA: TGTGCCAGCAGCTTAAGCGGGGACACAGATACGCAGTATTTT; CDR3 protein: CASSLSGDTDTQYF
clone size: .; D gene: .; V gene: TRBV7-2; J gene: TRBJ2-7; CDR3 DNA: TGTGCCAGCAGCTTGTCCCTCTACGAGCAGTACTTC; CDR3 protein: CASSLSLYEQYF
clone size: few; D gene: .; V gene: TRBV7-3; J gene: TRBJ2-2; CDR3 DNA: TGTGCCAGCAGCTTATCAGGGTCCGGGGAGCTGTTTTTT; CDR3 protein: CASSLSGSGELFF
clone size: .; D gene: .; V gene: TRBV6-5; J gene: TRBJ2-7; CDR3 DNA: TGTGCCAGCAGTTACAGGGGGGACAGCTACGAGCAGTACTTC; CDR3 protein: CASSYRGDSYEQYF
clone size: few; D gene: .; V gene: TRBV7-9; J gene: TRBJ2-5; CDR3 DNA: TGTGCCAGCGGTGGGGAGACCCAGTACTTC; CDR3 protein: CASGGETQYF
clone size: .; D gene: .; V gene: TRBV5-1; J gene: TRBJ2-1; CDR3 DNA: TGCGCCAGCAGCTCGAACCTAGGGCCCCACAATGAGCAGTTCTTC; CDR3 protein: CASSSNLGPHNEQFF